This TCR beta chain was sequenced in a study of blood T cell repertoires in COVID-19. Sequenced by immunoSEQ multiplex PCR; TCRdb stores in-frame clones only, minus some. The table has over 50,000 clones, 90% seen once; the top ten hold under 15%. The trim removed 9 bases at V and 4 bases at J, leaving 15 bases unmatched. Germline V gene lookup returns CDR1 LNHDA and CDR2 SQIVND (reference sequence). The CDR3 loop spans 16 amino acids. Material for sequencing was peripheral blood. This sequence originates from a human donor with active COVID-19. The donor label of this sample is uncertain. The chain combines TRBV19 with TRBJ1-2, with 9 bases matching TRBD1. DNA of the CDR3: TGTGCCAGCACCTCCACCGGGACAGGGTGGGGCTATGGCTACACCTTC. Translating gives CASTSTGTGWGYGYTF.